The TCR beta chain described here comes from a study of T cell responses to AZD1222 COVID-19 vaccine. Some clones are missing from TCRdb's copy, which holds only in-frame ones; the method was immunoSEQ multiplex PCR. Of around 92,000 clones in the sample, just over 90% were seen once. The CDR3 is made up of 12 amino acids. CDR1 KGHSH and CDR2 LQKENI come from the germline V gene. V dropped 4 bases and J dropped 7 bases, with 7 bases sitting between them. Study-level points and caveats: Dominant at 160-218 and 743-854, vaccine-associated CD4 TCRs also spanned spike. Researchers took repertoire samples only after the peak T cell response had come. Recipients of AZD1222 seropositive at baseline numbered only 6 or 7.

Concerning this clone: Antigen specificity is unknown.

This clonotype was sampled from an adult in good health. The chain uses TRBV18 and TRBJ1-4; D remains ambiguous. The material sequenced was peripheral blood, taken on day 0 of AZD1222 vaccination. This CDR3 is CASSRGGEKLFF. CDR3 DNA sequence: TGTGCCAGCTCACGGGGAGGTGAAAAACTGTTTTTT.